This section outlines one T cell receptor beta chain sequence together with its context. Its antigen is undetermined. This record belongs to a study of persistence of HIV-infected CD4 T cells. Study observations and caveats: CMV- and Gag-responding cells had lower TCRbeta richness than CD3/CD28-responding cells.

The germline V gene encodes CDR1 MNHEY and CDR2 SVGAGI. The CDR3 covers 15 residues. V was pared by 7 bases and J by 5 bases, with 20 bases between. Sequencing used immunoSEQ version 4 in survey mode. Clones were sequenced by immunoSEQ multiplex PCR, and TCRdb holds only the in-frame ones, with some missing. This table holds 35,000 to 45,000 clones, approximately 90% found once. This nonspecific control used anti-CD3/anti-CD28 bead stimulation of CD4+ T cells. CD4+ T cells upregulating both CD40 ligand and CD69 were sorted as responding cells. The rearrangement uses TRBV6-5 and TRBJ1-2; D may be TRBD1 (6 bases). Sequences were derived from CD4+ T cells sorted from PBMCs after roughly 18-hour stimulation, sampled from a patient who received antiretroviral therapy. The source of this sequence is an adult woman with HIV who was CMV-seropositive. Here the CDR3 reads CASTQIIGGQYGYTF. The DNA for the CDR3 is TGTGCCAGCACCCAGATAATAGGAGGACAGTATGGCTACACCTTC.